Sequencing of this TCR beta chain was carried out in a study of OX40 agonist ivuxolimab in advanced cancers. This CDR3 comprises 15 residues. Germline CDR1 SGHRS, CDR2 YFSETQ. The junction had 9 bases not matched to a gene; V was cut back by 2 bases and J by 8 bases. Clones were sequenced by immunoSEQ multiplex PCR, and TCRdb holds only the in-frame ones, with some missing. This table has about 72,000 clones, 80% to 90% appearing once. Concerning this clone itself: Antigen specificity is unknown.

Overall study findings and caveats: There was clonal expansion of CD4+ and CD8+ blood T cells by week 6 at 0.1 to 3.0 mg/kg. People who partly responded at 0.1-3.0 mg/kg had some of the least clonal expansion seen.

Sequencing used CD4+ or CD8+ T cells sorted from blood, obtained in a trial of the OX40 agonist ivuxolimab. The receptor was isolated from an adult with an advanced solid tumor such as melanoma, head and neck, liver or kidney cancer. The chain joins TRBV5-1 to TRBJ1-3; 8 bases agree with TRBD1. CDR3 loop: CASSLVGRGPDTIYF. The CDR3 coding sequence is TGCGCCAGCAGCTTAGTAGGCAGGGGGCCGGACACCATATATTTT.